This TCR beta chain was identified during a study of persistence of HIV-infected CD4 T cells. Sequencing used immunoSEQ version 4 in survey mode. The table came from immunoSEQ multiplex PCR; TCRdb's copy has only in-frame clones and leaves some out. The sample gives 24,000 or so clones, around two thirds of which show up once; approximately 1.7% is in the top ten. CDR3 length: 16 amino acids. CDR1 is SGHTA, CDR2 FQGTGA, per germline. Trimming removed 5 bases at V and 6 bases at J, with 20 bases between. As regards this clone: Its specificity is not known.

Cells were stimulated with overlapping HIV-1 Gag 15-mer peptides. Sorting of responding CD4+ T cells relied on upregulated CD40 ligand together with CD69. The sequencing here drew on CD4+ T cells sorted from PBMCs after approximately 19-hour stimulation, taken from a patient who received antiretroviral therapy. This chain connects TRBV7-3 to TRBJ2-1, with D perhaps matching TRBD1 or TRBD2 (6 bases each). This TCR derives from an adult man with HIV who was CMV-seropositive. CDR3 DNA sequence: TGTGCCAGCAGCCCCCGAGGGGGGAAGGCTGGCAATGAGCAGTTCTTC. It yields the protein CASSPRGGKAGNEQFF.